This paragraph reports one T cell receptor (beta chain). There is no known antigen for this receptor. Base qualities are not at hand, and no much larger clone is one base apart. For CDR1 and CDR2, the germline V gene (reference sequence) lists LNHDA and SQIVND. The V end loses 4 bases and the J end loses 6 bases, and a stretch of 12 bases separates them. Counted from cysteine to phenylalanine, this CDR3 has 14 amino acids. Just CDR3 DNA is preserved here, 42 bases in frame from base 1. Receptor libraries were prepared by the immunoSEQ multiplex PCR assay. TCRdb's version of the immuneACCESS table is confined to in-frame rearrangements and falls short of the full clone set. An unresolved V gene accounts for under half of the shortfall where checked; the remainder is of unknown origin. The sample table shows roughly 70,000 clones, and about 92% are seen once. The top ten constitute approximately 0.27% of the sample.

This record belongs to a study of technical replicates of blood from four donors (dated by TCRdb to the late 2010s). This receptor chain uses TRBV19 and TRBJ1-4; the D segment could be TRBD1, given 6 matching bases. The sequenced sample consisted of T cells isolated from PBMCs. This sequence was found in a human donor in good health. The CDR3 amino acid sequence is: CASSTQGPYEKLFF. At the DNA level, the sequence is TGTGCCAGTAGTACACAGGGCCCGTATGAAAAACTGTTTTTT. When the CDR3 is completed using the reference TRBV19 and TRBJ1-4 genes on either side, the full variable domain is DGGITQSPKYLFRKEGQNVTLSCEQNLNHDAMYWYRQDPGQGLRLIYYSQIVNDFQKGDIAEGYSVSREKKESFPLTVTSAQKNPTAFYLCASSTQGPYEKLFFGSGTQLSVL.